Listed below are T cell receptor beta chains from one sample, sequenced in a study of post-analysis software for immune sequencing data. One entry per CDR3 protein, called by TCRdb with MiXCR from the PCR reads. The profile shows hundreds of thousands of distinct CDR3 sequences, roughly 50% of them singletons. Specimen: blood. The receptors derive from a girl under 18 with multiple sclerosis. The CDR3 runs from the conserved cysteine through the conserved F or W. The D gene is left open where the match is weak. For some rows the clone size is stated as once, few or many, or as a class when expanded; others skip it.

j_call,v_call,clone_size,d_call,cdr3_nt,cdr3_aa
TRBJ1-2,TRBV29-1,few,TRBD1,TGCAGCTCAGGGGGGGACTCTGGCTACACCTTC,CSSGGDSGYTF
TRBJ2-4,TRBV11-2,-,TRBD2,TGTGCCAGCAGCTTAGCCCTCGGAGCGGGAGGGTTAGCCAAAAACATTCAGTACTTC,CASSLALGAGGLAKNIQYF
TRBJ1-2,TRBV7-2,-,TRBD1,TGTGCCAGCAGCATCCGGACTAAGGGGGCTGGCTACACCTTC,CASSIRTKGAGYTF
TRBJ1-2,TRBV11-2,-,-,TGTGCCAGCAGCTCCTGGGGGGCGCGCTCGAGCTATGGCTACACCTTC,CASSSWGARSSYGYTF
TRBJ2-5,TRBV12-3/TRBV12-4,few,-,TGTGCCAGCAGGGTAGGGGAGACCCAGTACTTC,CASRVGETQYF
TRBJ2-7,TRBV7-6,few,-,TGTGCCAGCAGCTTCGACTACGGAGGCGAGCAGTACTTC,CASSFDYGGEQYF
TRBJ2-1,TRBV11-2,-,-,TGTGCCAGCAGCTTAGATCAGGGGACTGGCTCGAATGAGCAGTTCTTC,CASSLDQGTGSNEQFF
TRBJ2-3,TRBV9,few,TRBD2,TGTGCCAGCAGCTTCCGACTAGCGGGGATCACTAGCACAGATACGCAGTATTTT,CASSFRLAGITSTDTQYF
TRBJ1-1,TRBV20-1,-,TRBD1,TGCAGTGCTCCGCGACAGGGAAGGGGCACTGAAGCTTTCTTT,CSAPRQGRGTEAFF
TRBJ2-5,TRBV5-1,-,TRBD2,TGCGCCAGCAGCTCTAGACTAGCGGGAGGAGAGACCCAGTACTTC,CASSSRLAGGETQYF
TRBJ1-1,TRBV7-2,-,-,TGTGCCAGCAGCCTAGTGGCCGGGCCCTCCTTGAACACTGAAGCTTTCTTT,CASSLVAGPSLNTEAFF
TRBJ2-5,TRBV27,few,-,TGTGCCAGCAGTTTATCGTTGCCCCAGGGGACCCAGTACTTC,CASSLSLPQGTQYF
TRBJ2-1,TRBV29-1,-,-,TGCAGCGTCCCAGGGGGGAGGTACAATGAGCAGTTCTTC,CSVPGGRYNEQFF
TRBJ2-1,TRBV12-3/TRBV12-4,-,TRBD2,TGTGCCAGCAGTGTAGAAACTAGCGGGGCTTACAATGAGCAGTTCTTC,CASSVETSGAYNEQFF
TRBJ1-2,TRBV7-9,many,TRBD1,TGTGCCAGCAGTTTAGGGGGCGACTATGGCTACACCTTC,CASSLGGDYGYTF
TRBJ2-1,TRBV20-1,once,-,TGCAGTGCTAGAGCCAAAGGGACAGGGCACGGCGGGAGGTCCTACAATGAGCAGTTCTTC,CSARAKGTGHGGRSYNEQFF
TRBJ2-3,TRBV3-1,-,-,TGTGCCAGCAGCCGGTCCCGGGGGGCCGTCACAGATACGCAGTATTTT,CASSRSRGAVTDTQYF
TRBJ1-2,TRBV6-5,few,-,TGTGCCAGCAGCCCTCCGGACAACTATGGCTACACCTTC,CASSPPDNYGYTF
TRBJ2-7,TRBV3-1,-,TRBD2,TGTGCCAGCAGGGAGACTAGCGGGGCGGGGGAGCAGTACTTC,CASRETSGAGEQYF
TRBJ2-5,TRBV5-1,-,TRBD2,TGCGCCAGCTCCCCTAACACGGGAGGGCAAGAGACCCAGTACTTC,CASSPNTGGQETQYF
TRBJ2-1,TRBV20-1,-,TRBD1,TGCAGTGCTAGAGCAGACAGGGGTGCCTACAATGAGCAGTTCTTC,CSARADRGAYNEQFF
TRBJ2-1,TRBV5-1,few,-,TGCGCCAGCAGGATTGGGGGGACAGACAATGAGCAGTTCTTC,CASRIGGTDNEQFF
TRBJ2-5,TRBV10-2,few,-,TGCGCCAGCAGTGAGCCCAAAGAGACCCAGTACTTC,CASSEPKETQYF
TRBJ2-7,TRBV3-1,-,-,TGTGCCAGCAGCCAAGATTGGGGGACACCAGGCTACGAGCAGTACTTC,CASSQDWGTPGYEQYF
TRBJ2-5,TRBV20-1,-,-,TGCAGTGCTAGAAAGGGGAACCAAGAGACCCAGTACTTC,CSARKGNQETQYF
TRBJ2-7,TRBV27,-,-,TGTGCCAGCAGTTTATCTTTTGATGCAGGCGAGCAGTACTTC,CASSLSFDAGEQYF
TRBJ2-1,TRBV20-1,once,-,TGCAGTGCTAGAGATCAAAAACTAGCCCGTCCTGAGCAGTTCTTC,CSARDQKLARPEQFF
TRBJ2-7,TRBV2,-,-,TGTGCCAGCAGTGTCTACGACCTCGCTCGGGAGCAGTACTTC,CASSVYDLAREQYF
TRBJ2-5,TRBV29-1,-,TRBD1,TGCAGCGTTGACAAGGGACAGGGGCCGTGGGAGCAGTACTTC,CSVDKGQGPWEQYF
TRBJ2-5,TRBV14,-,TRBD1,TGTGCCAGCAGCCCGATTCCGGGACAGTCCTCGTTTTGGCAAGAGACCCAGTACTTC,CASSPIPGQSSFWQETQYF
TRBJ2-7,TRBV7-2,few,-,TGTGCCAGCAGCGCACAACGCAACAGGTATTACGAGCAGTACTTC,CASSAQRNRYYEQYF
TRBJ2-1,TRBV5-1,few,TRBD1,TGCGCCAGCAGCGTACACCGGGACAGGGGCCGCAGGGGTGCCAATGAGCAGTTCTTC,CASSVHRDRGRRGANEQFF
TRBJ2-7,TRBV21-1,few,-,TGTGCCAGCAGCAAAAACCGGGACCGGGACACAAGCTCCTACGAGCAGTACTTC,CASSKNRDRDTSSYEQYF
TRBJ2-4,TRBV20-1,-,-,TGCAGTGCGCCAATCCTCGCCGCCTACCAAAACATTCAGTACTTC,CSAPILAAYQNIQYF
TRBJ1-1,TRBV20-1,-,-,TGCAGTGCTCCGGCCGTCTTTGGGTTCGCTTTCTTT,CSAPAVFGFAFF
TRBJ1-4,TRBV7-9,-,-,TGTGCCAGCAGCTTGATCAGAAATGAAAAACTGTTTTTT,CASSLIRNEKLFF
TRBJ2-7,TRBV20-1,-,TRBD1,TGCAGTGCTAGCGTCCAGGGGGTAAACCCACGAGAGCAGTACTTC,CSASVQGVNPREQYF
TRBJ1-2,TRBV5-1,few,-,TGCGCCAGCAGCTTGAACCCCTGGGGAGGGGCCGGCTACACCTTC,CASSLNPWGGAGYTF
TRBJ2-3,TRBV28,-,-,TGTGCCAGCAGTTTATACGAGGGAGTCCCAGATACGCAGTATTTT,CASSLYEGVPDTQYF
TRBJ2-7,TRBV5-5,few,-,TGTGCCAGCAGCTTACCGTCTCAGGGCTACGAGCAGTACTTC,CASSLPSQGYEQYF
TRBJ1-2,TRBV7-9,-,-,TGTGCCAGCAGCTCCGCCCATCGGGAATTCAACTATGGCTACACCTTC,CASSSAHREFNYGYTF
TRBJ2-5,TRBV12-5,-,TRBD1,TGTGCTAGTGGGGCCCGGGACAGGCAAGAGACCCAGTACTTC,CASGARDRQETQYF
TRBJ1-5,TRBV20-1,once,TRBD1,TGCAGTGCTAGAGGACGGACAGGGGAAGATCAGCCCCAGCATTTT,CSARGRTGEDQPQHF
TRBJ1-2,TRBV11-2,-,-,TGTGCCAGCAGCTATAGTCTGCGAAACTATGGCTACACCTTC,CASSYSLRNYGYTF
TRBJ2-3,TRBV15,-,-,TGTGCCACCAGCAGAGTACTAGTTTCCAACCGTGCGGATACGCAGTATTTT,CATSRVLVSNRADTQYF
TRBJ2-3,TRBV9,-,TRBD2,TGTGCCAGCAGCATTTTCCTGAGCGGGGGGACAGATACGCAGTATTTT,CASSIFLSGGTDTQYF
TRBJ2-5,TRBV10-3,few,-,TGTGCCATCAGTGAACCTCTGCAAGAGACCCAGTACTTC,CAISEPLQETQYF
TRBJ1-2,TRBV28,-,TRBD1,TGTGCCAGCAGTTTGGGACAGGGGACAGCTAACTATGGCTACACCTTC,CASSLGQGTANYGYTF
TRBJ2-4,TRBV14,few,TRBD1,TGTGCCAGCAGCCCCCGGACAGGGCGGGCCATTCAGTACTTC,CASSPRTGRAIQYF
TRBJ2-1,TRBV5-5,few,-,TGTGCCAGCAGCATCACTCCGGCGCCTAGAGATGAGCAGTTCTTC,CASSITPAPRDEQFF
TRBJ2-3,TRBV14,once,-,TGTGCCAGCAGCCCCGGGACTCGGTCGACAGATACGCAGTATTTT,CASSPGTRSTDTQYF
TRBJ2-3,TRBV20-1,few,-,TGCAGTGCTAGACGAACGGGGGAGTGGACAGATACGCAGTATTTT,CSARRTGEWTDTQYF
TRBJ2-3,TRBV20-1,-,-,TGCAGTGCCCGCCTGGGGGCGGAAGATACGCAGTATTTT,CSARLGAEDTQYF
TRBJ2-1,TRBV29-1,-,-,TGCAGCGCAGGGACACACTCCTACAATGAGCAGTTCTTC,CSAGTHSYNEQFF
TRBJ2-7,TRBV18,few,-,TGTGCCAGCTCACGTGCCGGGACCTCCTACGAGCAGTACTTC,CASSRAGTSYEQYF
TRBJ2-3,TRBV29-1,-,-,TGCAGCGTTGATCACGGCGGACCTCCACAATACACAGATACGCAGTATTTT,CSVDHGGPPQYTDTQYF
TRBJ2-7,TRBV18,few,TRBD2,TGTGCCAGCTCACCGAGGTCGGGGGGGCCCTACGAGCAGTACTTC,CASSPRSGGPYEQYF
TRBJ2-7,TRBV20-1,-,TRBD1,TGCAGTGCTACTCGACAGGGCCTCTCCTACGAGCAGTACTTC,CSATRQGLSYEQYF